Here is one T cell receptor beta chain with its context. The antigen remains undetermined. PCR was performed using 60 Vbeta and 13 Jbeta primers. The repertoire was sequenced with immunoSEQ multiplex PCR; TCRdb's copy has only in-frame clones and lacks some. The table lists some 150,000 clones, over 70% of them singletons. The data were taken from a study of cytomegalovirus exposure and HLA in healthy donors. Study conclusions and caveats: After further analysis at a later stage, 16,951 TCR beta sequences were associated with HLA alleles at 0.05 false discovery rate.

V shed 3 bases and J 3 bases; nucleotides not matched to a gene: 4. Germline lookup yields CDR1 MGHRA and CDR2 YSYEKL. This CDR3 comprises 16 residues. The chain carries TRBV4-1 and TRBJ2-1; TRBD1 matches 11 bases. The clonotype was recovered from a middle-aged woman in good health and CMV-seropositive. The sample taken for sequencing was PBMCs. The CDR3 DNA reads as TGCGCCAGCAGCCAGCGGGGACAGGGGGACTACAATGAGCAGTTCTTC. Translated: CASSQRGQGDYNEQFF.